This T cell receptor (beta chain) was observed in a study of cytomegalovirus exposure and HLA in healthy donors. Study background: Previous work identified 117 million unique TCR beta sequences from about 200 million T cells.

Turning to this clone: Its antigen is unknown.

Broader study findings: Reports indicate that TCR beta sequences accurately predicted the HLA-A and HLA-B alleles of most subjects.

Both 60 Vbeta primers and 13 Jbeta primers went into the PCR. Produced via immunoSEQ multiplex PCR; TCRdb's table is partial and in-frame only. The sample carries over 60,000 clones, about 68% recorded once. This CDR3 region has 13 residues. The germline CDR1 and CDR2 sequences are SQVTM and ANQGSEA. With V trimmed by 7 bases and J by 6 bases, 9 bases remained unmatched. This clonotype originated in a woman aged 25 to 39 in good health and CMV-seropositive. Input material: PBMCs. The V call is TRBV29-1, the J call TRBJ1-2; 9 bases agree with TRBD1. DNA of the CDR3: TGCAGCGCGAACGACAGGGGGTCTGATGGCTACACCTTC. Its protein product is CSANDRGSDGYTF. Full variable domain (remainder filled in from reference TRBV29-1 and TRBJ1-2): SAVISQKPSRDICQRGTSLTIQCQVDSQVTMMFWYRQQPGQSLTLIATANQGSEATYESGFVIDKFPISRPNLTFSTLTVSNMSPEDSSIYLCSANDRGSDGYTFGSGTRLTVV.